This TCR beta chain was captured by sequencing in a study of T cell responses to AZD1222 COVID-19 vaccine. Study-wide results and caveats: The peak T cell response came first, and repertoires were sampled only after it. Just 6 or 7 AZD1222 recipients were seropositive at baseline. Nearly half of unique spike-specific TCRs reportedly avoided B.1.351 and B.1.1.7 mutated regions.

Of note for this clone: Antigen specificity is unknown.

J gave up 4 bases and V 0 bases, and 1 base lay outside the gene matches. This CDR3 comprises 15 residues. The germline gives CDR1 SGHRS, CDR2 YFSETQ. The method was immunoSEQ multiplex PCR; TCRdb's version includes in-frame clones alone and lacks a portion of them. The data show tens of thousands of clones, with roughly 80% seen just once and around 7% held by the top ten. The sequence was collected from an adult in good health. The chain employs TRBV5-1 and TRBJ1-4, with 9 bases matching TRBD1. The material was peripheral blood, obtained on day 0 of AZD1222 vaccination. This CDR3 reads CASSLGTGDNEKLFF. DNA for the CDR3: TGCGCCAGCAGCTTGGGGACAGGGGATAATGAAAAACTGTTTTTT.